What follows are 21 T cell receptor beta chains derived from one specimen sequenced in a study of control samples from healthy donors and cancer patients. TCRdb's copy holds only in-frame clones and misses some; the assay was immunoSEQ multiplex PCR. The repertoire holds around 94,000 clones, with about 91% as singletons. Sequenced: blood. Source of these receptors: a woman under 30 in good health.

This clone was detected only once. The chain couples TRBV27 to TRBJ1-3; possible D gene TRBD1, 5 bases. The ends were cut back, 6 bases at V and 0 bases at J, with 12 bases in the middle. CDR1 and CDR2 from the germline V gene are MNHEY and SMNVEV (reference sequence). CDR3 size: 15 residues. CDR3 in DNA: TGTGCCAGCAGCTGGCCCCAGGGCTCTGGAAACACCATATATTTT. The encoded protein is CASSWPQGSGNTIYF.

By frequency in the sample, this clone is medium-sized. This sequence joins TRBV2 and TRBJ2-2; D might be TRBD1 (5 bases). V lost 3 bases and J lost 1, with 6 bases in between. Germline-derived CDR1 and CDR2 are SNHLY and FYNNEI. The CDR3 is 14 amino acids. The CDR3 DNA reads TGTGCCAGCAGTGACAGGGTGAACACCGGGGAGCTGTTTTTT. It codes for CASSDRVNTGELFF.

As to this clone: At the DNA level, this CDR3 is encoded by other sequences in the same sample as well. The chain recombines TRBV7-8 with TRBJ2-1; 11 positions agree with TRBD2. The V and J ends lost 5 bases and 8 bases, in that order; junction bases with no gene match: 8. The CDR3 has 15 amino acids. Looked up from germline, CDR1 is SGHVS and CDR2 is FQNEAQ. CDR3 region: CASSVLAGELDEQFF. The CDR3 DNA is TGTGCCAGCAGCGTACTAGCGGGAGAGCTGGATGAGCAGTTCTTC.

This clone was seen more than once but under ten times. The chain couples TRBV6-2 or TRBV6-3 to TRBJ2-1; TRBD2 matches at 8 bases. Germline V gives CDR1 MNHEY, CDR2 SVGEGT. Trimming at V came to 5 bases and at J to 0 bases, leaving 3 bases not matched to a gene. The CDR3 consists of 15 residues. The CDR3, as DNA: TGTGCCAGCAGTCCCGGGACTAGCTCCTACAATGAGCAGTTCTTC. Protein product: CASSPGTSSYNEQFF.

The gene calls are TRBV4-2 and TRBJ1-6; a weak D match, TRBD1 (5 bases). V was pared by 1 base and J by 9 bases, with 16 bases between. Germline assignment: CDR1 LGHNA and CDR2 YNFKEQ. The length of the CDR3 is 16 residues. The CDR3 loop reads CASSQGPGQRISPLHF. The CDR3 region has the DNA TGTGCCAGCAGCCAAGGCCCCGGACAACGGATTTCACCCCTCCACTTT.

This rearrangement joins TRBV5-1 to TRBJ2-3, with D hard to call. Germline CDR1 SGHRS, CDR2 YFSETQ. Trimming shortened V by 0 bases and J by 6 bases, and 14 bases separated the two germline ends. There are 15 residues in the CDR3. CDR3 sequence (DNA): TGCGCCAGCAGCTTGGGAACAGCCCGGCTGGATACGCAGTATTTT. As protein: CASSLGTARLDTQYF. Full variable domain (remainder filled in from reference TRBV5-1 and TRBJ2-3): KAGVTQTPRYLIKTRGQQVTLSCSPISGHRSVSWYQQTPGQGLQFLFEYFSETQRNKGNFPGRFSGRQFSNSRSEMNVSTLELGDSALYLCASSLGTARLDTQYFGPGTRLTVL.

The chain links TRBV28 to TRBJ1-6; possible D gene TRBD1, 6 bases. This CDR3 region has 15 residues. Germline-derived CDR1 and CDR2 are MDHEN and SYDVKM. V was clipped by 5 bases and J by 0 bases, with 8 bases between them. In nucleotides, the CDR3 is TGTGCCAGCAGTCAAGGGGGCTCCTATAATTCACCCCTCCACTTT. The encoded protein is CASSQGGSYNSPLHF. Based on the CDR3 plus reference TRBV28 and TRBJ1-6, the full variable domain is DVKVTQSSRYLVKRTGEKVFLECVQDMDHENMFWYRQDPGLGLRLIYFSYDVKMKEKGDIPEGYSVSREKKERFSLILESASTNQTSMYLCASSQGGSYNSPLHFGNGTRLTVT.

This CDR3 is CASSVGLAENTGELFF. CDR3 DNA: TGCGCCAGCAGTGTAGGACTAGCCGAAAACACCGGGGAGCTGTTTTTT. This rearrangement joins TRBV10-1 to TRBJ2-2; 8 nucleotides align to TRBD2. This CDR3 spans 16 amino acids. Germline CDR1 WNHNN, CDR2 SYGVQD (reference sequence). With 4 bases clipped from V and 2 bases from J, the junction kept 6 bases outside the gene matches.

The rearrangement uses TRBV18 and TRBJ2-5; 9 positions match TRBD1. Germline V gives CDR1 KGHSH, CDR2 LQKENI. V dropped 3 bases and J dropped 5; count of bases not matched to a gene: 7. The CDR3 has 15 amino acids. This chain's CDR3 is CASSPLRTGDETQYF. CDR3 in DNA: TGTGCCAGCTCACCCCTCCGGACAGGGGATGAGACCCAGTACTTC.

The V and J genes are TRBV5-1 and TRBJ2-5; no definite D call. This CDR3 has 15 residues. The germline gives CDR1 SGHRS, CDR2 YFSETQ. Trimming cost V 1 base and J 3 bases, with 13 bases left between them. CDR3 residues: CASSLFPSREETQYF. The CDR3 bases are TGCGCCAGCAGCTTGTTTCCTTCCCGAGAAGAGACCCAGTACTTC.

The chain's CDR3 is CASSRGQGGYNSPLHF. DNA of the CDR3: TGTGCCAGCAGCCGGGGACAGGGAGGGTATAATTCACCCCTCCACTTT. The chain links TRBV5-4 to TRBJ1-6, with 9 bases aligning to TRBD1. J gave up 4 bases and V 4 bases, and 6 bases lay outside the gene matches. The CDR3 runs to 16 residues. The germline V gene encodes CDR1 SGHNT and CDR2 YYREEE (reference sequence).

The chain employs TRBV28 and TRBJ2-1, with 7 bases that match TRBD2. Germline-derived CDR1 and CDR2 are MDHEN and SYDVKM. V shed 3 bases, J shed 3 bases, and the junction held 2 bases outside the gene matches. CDR3 length equals 14 residues. CDR3 coding DNA: TGTGCCAGCAGTTTCCGGGGGGTCTACAATGAGCAGTTCTTC. Residues: CASSFRGVYNEQFF.

V usage is TRBV19 and J usage is TRBJ2-3; 7 nucleotides agree with TRBD1. The germline V gene encodes CDR1 LNHDA and CDR2 SQIVND (reference sequence). The CDR3 covers 15 residues. The V segment lost 6 bases and the J segment 0 bases; nucleotides outside the gene matches: 6. This CDR3 is CASSRGDRSTDTQYF. In DNA form, the CDR3 reads TGTGCCAGTAGCAGAGGGGACAGAAGCACAGATACGCAGTATTTT. The whole variable domain, filled in from reference TRBV19 and TRBJ2-3, reads DGGITQSPKYLFRKEGQNVTLSCEQNLNHDAMYWYRQDPGQGLRLIYYSQIVNDFQKGDIAEGYSVSREKKESFPLTVTSAQKNPTAFYLCASSRGDRSTDTQYFGPGTRLTVL.

The V gene is TRBV5-1, the J gene TRBJ2-3; D is unresolved. Trimming took 4 bases from V and 1 from J, leaving 7 bases between them. CDR1 and CDR2 from the germline V gene are SGHRS and YFSETQ. This CDR3 spans 13 amino acids. The CDR3 sequence is CASSPTGTDTQYF. The CDR3 DNA is TGCGCCAGCAGCCCAACTGGCACAGATACGCAGTATTTT. Variable domain in full (rest from reference TRBV5-1 and TRBJ2-3): KAGVTQTPRYLIKTRGQQVTLSCSPISGHRSVSWYQQTPGQGLQFLFEYFSETQRNKGNFPGRFSGRQFSNSRSEMNVSTLELGDSALYLCASSPTGTDTQYFGPGTRLTVL.

The chain recombines TRBV19 with TRBJ2-3; D may be TRBD1 (5 bases). This CDR3 has 12 amino acids. Germline V gives CDR1 LNHDA, CDR2 SQIVND (reference sequence). Trimming took 3 bases from V and 9 from J, leaving 10 bases between them. The CDR3 coding sequence is TGTGCCAGTAGTATGGGGCAAGAGACGCAGTATTTT. This gives the protein CASSMGQETQYF. Looking up the rest from reference TRBV19 and TRBJ2-3 gives the full variable domain: DGGITQSPKYLFRKEGQNVTLSCEQNLNHDAMYWYRQDPGQGLRLIYYSQIVNDFQKGDIAEGYSVSREKKESFPLTVTSAQKNPTAFYLCASSMGQETQYFGPGTRLTVL.

This clone has just a few counts. The chain links TRBV29-1 to TRBJ1-2, with D hard to call. The CDR3 loop spans 11 amino acids. CDR1 SQVTM and CDR2 ANQGSEA come from the germline V gene. Trimming left V 3 bases short and J 7 bases short, with 9 bases between. In nucleotides, the CDR3 is TGCAGCGTTGATGCTTTGGGTGGCTACACCTTC. This gives the protein CSVDALGGYTF.

As regards this clone: Other DNA sequences in the same sample also yield this CDR3. The chain combines TRBV25-1 with TRBJ2-2; 11 nucleotides align to TRBD1. V dropped 3 bases and J dropped 6; count of bases not matched to a gene: 9. CDR3 size: 17 residues. Per germline, CDR1 MGHDK and CDR2 SYGVNS. CDR3 in amino acids: CASSDLGQGAGSGELFF. The CDR3 nucleotides are TGTGCCAGCAGTGACTTAGGACAGGGGGCGGGTTCCGGGGAGCTGTTTTTT.

The chain employs TRBV9 and TRBJ1-6, with 7 bases aligning to TRBD1. CDR3 size: 17 residues. CDR1 and CDR2 (germline): SGDLS, YYNGEE. With 5 bases clipped from V and 5 bases from J, the junction kept 13 bases outside the gene matches. This CDR3 reads CASRHGTPGQHNSPLHF. The CDR3, as DNA: TGTGCCAGCAGGCATGGGACTCCGGGACAGCATAATTCACCCCTCCACTTT.

The chain links TRBV18 to TRBJ1-2, with unresolved D. The CDR3 length is 13 residues. Trimming removed 3 bases at V and 8 bases at J, with 13 bases between. Germline values: CDR1 KGHSH, CDR2 LQKENI. The CDR3 nucleotides read TGTGCCAGCTCACCCCTTAAGGGTAGCGGCTACACCTTC. Translated: CASSPLKGSGYTF. Together with reference TRBV18 and TRBJ1-2, the CDR3 gives the full variable domain: NAGVMQNPRHLVRRRGQEARLRCSPMKGHSHVYWYRQLPEEGLKFMVYLQKENIIDESGMPKERFSAEFPKEGPSILRIQQVVRGDSAAYFCASSPLKGSGYTFGSGTRLTVV.

This rearrangement joins TRBV5-1 to TRBJ2-1, with a possible D match to TRBD2 (5 bases). Looked up from germline, CDR1 is SGHRS and CDR2 is YFSETQ. The V gene lost 4 bases and the J gene lost 2 bases, with 19 bases spanning the gap. This CDR3 region has 17 residues. Written as DNA, the CDR3 is TGCGCCAGCAGCCCCGCTACTACTAGTGTCGCCTACAATGAGCAGTTCTTC. Encoded protein: CASSPATTSVAYNEQFF.

This clone has just one count. The rearrangement joins TRBV2 to TRBJ2-7, with 7 bases fitting TRBD1. The germline V gene has CDR1 SNHLY and CDR2 FYNNEI. The CDR3 has 14 residues. V lost 7 bases to trimming and J lost 1 base; unmatched junction nucleotides: 7. CDR3 DNA sequence: TGTGCCAGCAAGGTTGGGACAGCTTCCTACGAGCAGTACTTC. This gives the protein CASKVGTASYEQYF.